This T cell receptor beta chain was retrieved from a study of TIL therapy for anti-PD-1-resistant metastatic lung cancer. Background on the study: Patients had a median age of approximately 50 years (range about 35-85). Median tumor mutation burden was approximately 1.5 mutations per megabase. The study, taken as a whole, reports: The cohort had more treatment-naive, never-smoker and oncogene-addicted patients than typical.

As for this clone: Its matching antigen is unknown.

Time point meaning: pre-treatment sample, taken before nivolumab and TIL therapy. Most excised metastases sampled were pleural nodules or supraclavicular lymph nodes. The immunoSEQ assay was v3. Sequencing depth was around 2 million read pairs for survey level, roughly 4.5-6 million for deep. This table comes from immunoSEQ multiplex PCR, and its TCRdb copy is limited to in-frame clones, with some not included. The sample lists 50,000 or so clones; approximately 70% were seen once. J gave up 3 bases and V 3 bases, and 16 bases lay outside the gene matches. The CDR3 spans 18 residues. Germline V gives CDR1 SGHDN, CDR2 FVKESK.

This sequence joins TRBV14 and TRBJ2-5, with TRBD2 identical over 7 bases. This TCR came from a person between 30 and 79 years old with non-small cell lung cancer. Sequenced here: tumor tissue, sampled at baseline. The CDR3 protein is CASSQGLSASGYKETQYF. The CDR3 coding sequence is TGTGCCAGCAGCCAGGGCTTATCGGCTAGCGGATATAAAGAGACCCAGTACTTC.